This TCR beta chain was identified in a study of cytomegalovirus exposure and HLA in healthy donors. Background on the study: The 100 million to 140 million unique TCR beta sequences, from about 180 million T cells, were found by an earlier analysis. Regarding the study as a whole: When the data were analyzed later, several of the most significant clusters appeared to be linked to common viral pathogens.

Sampled while nominally healthy, donors likely had unrecorded immune exposures. In regard to this clone: The antigen is unknown.

Primers for the PCR totalled 60 Vbeta and 13 Jbeta. This table comes from immunoSEQ multiplex PCR, and its TCRdb copy is limited to in-frame clones, with some not included. In the table there are about 220,000 clones, over 65% of which are singletons. Trimming removed 0 bases at V and 5 bases at J, with 11 bases between. There are 15 residues in the CDR3. In germline, CDR1 is SGHRS, CDR2 YFSETQ. Sample: PBMCs. The clonotype was recovered from a man aged 18 to 35 in good health and CMV-seronegative. The V call is TRBV5-1, the J call TRBJ1-4; D is uncertain. Written as DNA, the CDR3 is TGCGCCAGCAGCTTGGGCGGCGGATCAAATGAAAAACTGTTTTTT. Residues: CASSLGGGSNEKLFF.